The entry that follows covers one TCR beta chain sequence. The antigen remains unidentified. This CDR3 is built from 15 residues. V lost 1 base to trimming and J lost 2 bases, with 9 bases between them. Germline CDR1 is SGHTA and CDR2 is FQGNSA. The data derive from a study of T cells after yellow fever vaccination. For the study at large: The fractions with low cell numbers were processed using SMART-Seq v4 Ultra Low Input. Findings and caveats of the study: Booster samples showed a return of most primary-vaccination clones (roughly 96% CD4, approximately 90% CD8).

TCRdb independently ran MiXCR on the 5' RACE reads; one entry per CDR3 protein. The sample has about 74,000 distinct CDR3 sequences; more than 5.5% are singletons. The TCR was taken from a man younger than 35 who received the YFV17D yellow fever vaccine. V gene TRBV7-2 combines with J gene TRBJ1-5; D is unresolved. The specimen comprised CD8+ T cells sorted from PBMCs, sampled 5 days after the first yellow fever vaccination. CDR3 region: CASSLETDGNQPQHF. The CDR3 DNA reads as TGTGCCAGCAGCTTAGAGACGGACGGCAATCAGCCCCAGCATTTT. Supplemented by reference TRBV7-2 and TRBJ1-5, the full variable domain reads GAGVSQSPSNKVTEKGKDVELRCDPISGHTALYWYRQSLGQGLEFLIYFQGNSAPDKSGLPSDRFSAERTGGSVSTLTIQRTQQEDSAVYLCASSLETDGNQPQHFGDGTRLSIL.